This is a list of T cell receptor beta chains from one sample in a study of T cells in Graves' hyperthyroidism and ophthalmopathy. MiXCR, applied by TCRdb to the multiplex PCR reads, yields one record per CDR3 protein. Here the sample spans a few hundred thousand distinct CDR3 sequences, roughly 15% being singletons. The specimen sequenced was blood. The receptors were sampled from a young woman with Graves' ophthalmopathy. Each CDR3 is given with its conserved first and last residue. D genes are given only for firm matches. Clone size is shown for a subset of rows, as once, few, many or a class of expanded clone.

TRBJ2-3	few	TRBV10-3	-	13	CATRETGSDTQYF	TGTGCCACAAGGGAGACGGGCTCAGATACGCAGTATTTT
TRBJ1-1	few	TRBV20-1	-	10	CSAFPPYAFF	TGCAGTGCCTTCCCCCCCTACGCTTTCTTT
TRBJ2-7	-	TRBV6-1	-	14	CASSEDAGPYEQYF	TGTGCCAGCAGTGAAGATGCGGGACCCTACGAGCAGTACTTC
TRBJ2-1	few	TRBV4-3	-	13	CASSQDTRDEQFF	TGCGCCAGCAGCCAAGATACCCGGGATGAGCAGTTCTTC
TRBJ2-1	many	TRBV30	-	13	CAWSAGPHNEQFF	TGTGCCTGGAGTGCCGGACCCCACAATGAGCAGTTCTTC
TRBJ2-7	few	TRBV27	-	14	CASSLTGRVNEQYF	TGTGCCAGCAGTTTAACAGGGAGGGTAAACGAGCAGTACTTC
TRBJ1-4	once	TRBV9	TRBD1	16	CASSAGTGKESGKLFF	TGTGCCAGCAGCGCCGGGACAGGGAAGGAATCCGGTAAACTGTTTTTT
TRBJ2-7	-	TRBV11-2	TRBD2	16	CASSLSGSGGSYEQYF	TGTGCCAGCAGCTTAAGTGGCAGCGGGGGGTCCTACGAGCAGTACTTC
TRBJ1-3	-	TRBV6-2/TRBV6-3	-	15	CASSRTRAPGNTIYF	TGTGCCAGCAGCCGCACCAGGGCTCCTGGAAACACCATATATTTT
TRBJ1-2	once	TRBV2	TRBD1	14	CASSGTGGENGYTF	TGTGCCAGCAGTGGGACAGGGGGTGAAAATGGCTACACCTTC
TRBJ2-7	many	TRBV11-2	-	16	CASSLGGRPSSYEQYF	TGTGCCAGCAGCTTAGGAGGCAGGCCTAGCTCCTACGAGCAGTACTTC
TRBJ2-1	many	TRBV30	-	14	CAWSVAQADNEQFF	TGTGCCTGGAGTGTAGCGCAGGCGGACAATGAGCAGTTCTTC
TRBJ2-3	-	TRBV29-1	-	10	CSGRTDTQYF	TGCAGCGGCCGAACAGATACGCAGTATTTT
TRBJ2-5	few	TRBV4-1	-	15	CASSQVALGEETQYF	TGCGCCAGCAGTCAGGTTGCATTGGGAGAAGAGACCCAGTACTTC
TRBJ2-1	-	TRBV29-1	-	13	CSVILNSYNEQFF	TGCAGCGTTATTTTGAACTCCTACAATGAGCAGTTCTTC
TRBJ2-2	many	TRBV2	-	14	CASSERGNTGELFF	TGTGCCAGCAGTGAGAGGGGGAACACCGGGGAGCTGTTTTTT
TRBJ2-6	-	TRBV19	-	15	CASSIAGSGANVLTF	TGTGCCAGTAGTATAGCAGGGTCCGGGGCCAACGTCCTGACTTTC
TRBJ2-3	-	TRBV9	-	15	CASSPRGPSTDTQYF	TGTGCCAGCAGCCCCAGGGGTCCCAGCACAGATACGCAGTATTTT
TRBJ2-7	many	TRBV28	TRBD2	14	CASTSLRETYEQYF	TGTGCCAGCACCTCACTGCGGGAGACCTACGAGCAGTACTTC
TRBJ2-5	many	TRBV28	TRBD2	17	CASSLSPSGVPQETQYF	TGTGCCAGCAGTCTATCCCCGAGCGGGGTCCCTCAAGAGACCCAGTACTTC
TRBJ2-3	many	TRBV6-1	TRBD1	13	CASRTGSTDTQYF	TGTGCCAGCCGGACAGGTAGCACAGATACGCAGTATTTT
TRBJ1-5	many	TRBV27	-	15	CASSLGAGGNQPQHF	TGTGCCAGCAGTTTAGGGGCAGGGGGCAATCAGCCCCAGCATTTT
TRBJ1-3	-	TRBV9	TRBD1	15	CASSYRQGPGNTIYF	TGTGCCAGCAGCTATCGACAGGGTCCTGGAAACACCATATATTTT
TRBJ1-1	-	TRBV19	-	12	CASTPDSNVAFF	TGTGCCAGTACCCCGGACAGCAATGTTGCTTTCTTT
TRBJ1-3	many	TRBV2	-	15	CASSLVVASGNTIYF	TGTGCCAGCAGTCTGGTCGTAGCCTCTGGAAACACCATATATTTT
TRBJ2-4	few	TRBV19	TRBD1	15	CASSARVYRGNIQYF	TGTGCCAGTAGTGCCCGGGTCTACAGGGGAAACATTCAGTACTTC
TRBJ2-7	-	TRBV7-9	TRBD2	18	CASSLRRAGTSGSYEQYF	TGTGCCAGCAGCCTTAGAAGGGCGGGGACTAGCGGGAGTTACGAGCAGTACTTC
TRBJ2-2	few	TRBV27	TRBD1	19	CASSFRDRELGLFTGELFF	TGTGCCAGCAGTTTCCGGGACAGGGAATTGGGGCTGTTTACCGGGGAGCTGTTTTTT
TRBJ2-3	many	TRBV20-1	-	11	CSVVTQLAQYF	TGCAGTGTAGTTACCCAACTGGCGCAGTATTTT
TRBJ1-1	few	TRBV5-1	-	14	CASSLLVRNTEAFF	TGCGCCAGCAGCTTGTTAGTCAGGAACACTGAAGCTTTCTTT
TRBJ2-1	many	TRBV6-2/TRBV6-3	TRBD2	13	CASTVTSVNEQFF	TGTGCCAGCACCGTGACTAGCGTAAATGAGCAGTTCTTC
TRBJ2-2	many	TRBV12-3/TRBV12-4	-	13	CASSGNPTGELFF	TGTGCCAGCAGTGGGAATCCGACCGGGGAGCTGTTTTTT
TRBJ1-1	-	TRBV30	-	14	CAWDPQQGSTEAFF	TGTGCCTGGGACCCGCAGCAGGGTAGTACTGAAGCTTTCTTT
TRBJ2-2	many	TRBV7-2	TRBD1	21	CASTHYIRQGQTEWFTGELFF	TGTGCCAGCACCCACTACATCCGCCAGGGACAGACTGAATGGTTTACCGGGGAGCTGTTTTTT
TRBJ1-1	-	TRBV7-2	-	15	CASSLVSGANTEAFF	TGTGCCAGCAGCTTAGTGTCAGGGGCGAACACTGAAGCTTTCTTT
TRBJ1-5	many	TRBV6-1	-	13	CASSAHSNQPQHF	TGTGCCAGCAGCGCCCATAGCAATCAGCCCCAGCATTTT
TRBJ1-1	many	TRBV20-1	-	12	CSASEQLTEAFF	TGCAGTGCTAGCGAACAGCTCACTGAAGCTTTCTTT
TRBJ2-3	many	TRBV11-2	-	15	CASSLRAAARDTQYF	TGTGCCAGCAGCTTAAGGGCAGCTGCGAGGGATACGCAGTATTTT
TRBJ1-5	-	TRBV28	-	15	CASSPDRGRGQPQHF	TGTGCCAGCAGCCCTGACCGTGGCCGCGGGCAGCCCCAGCATTTT
TRBJ2-7	-	TRBV25-1	-	16	CASSAPPETAGYEQYF	TGTGCCAGCAGTGCCCCTCCCGAGACAGCGGGCTACGAGCAGTACTTC
TRBJ1-1	-	TRBV30	-	13	CAWRTQGSTEAFF	TGTGCCTGGCGAACCCAGGGCTCCACTGAAGCTTTCTTT
TRBJ2-7	many	TRBV27	-	14	CASSLQLRAREQYF	TGTGCCAGCAGCTTGCAACTTCGGGCCCGCGAGCAGTACTTC